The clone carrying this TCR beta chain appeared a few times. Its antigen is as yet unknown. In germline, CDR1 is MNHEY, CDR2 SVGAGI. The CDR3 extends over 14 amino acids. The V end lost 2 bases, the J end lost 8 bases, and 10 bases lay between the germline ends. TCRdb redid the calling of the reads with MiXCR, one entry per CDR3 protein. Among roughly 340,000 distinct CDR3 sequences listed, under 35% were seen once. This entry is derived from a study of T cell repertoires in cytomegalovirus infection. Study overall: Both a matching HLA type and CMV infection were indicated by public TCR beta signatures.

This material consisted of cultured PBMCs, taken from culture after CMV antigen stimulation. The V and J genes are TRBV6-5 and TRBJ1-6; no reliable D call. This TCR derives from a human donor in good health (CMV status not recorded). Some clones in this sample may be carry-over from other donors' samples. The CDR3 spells CASSYTERDSPLHF. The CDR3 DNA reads TGTGCCAGCAGTTACACAGAAAGGGATTCACCCCTCCACTTT.